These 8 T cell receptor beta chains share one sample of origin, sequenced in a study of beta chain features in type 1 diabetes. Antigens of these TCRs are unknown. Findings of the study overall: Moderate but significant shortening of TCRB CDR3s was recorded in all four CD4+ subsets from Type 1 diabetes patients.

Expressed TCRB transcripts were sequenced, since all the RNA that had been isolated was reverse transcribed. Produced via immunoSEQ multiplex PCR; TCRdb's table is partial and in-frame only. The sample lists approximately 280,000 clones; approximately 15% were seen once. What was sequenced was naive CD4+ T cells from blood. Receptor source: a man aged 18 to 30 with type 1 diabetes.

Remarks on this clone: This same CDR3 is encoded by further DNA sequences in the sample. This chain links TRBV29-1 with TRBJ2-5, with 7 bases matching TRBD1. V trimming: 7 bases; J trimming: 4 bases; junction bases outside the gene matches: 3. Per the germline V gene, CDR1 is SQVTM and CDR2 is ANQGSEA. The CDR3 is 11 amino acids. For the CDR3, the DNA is TGCAGCGCCGCAGGGGGAGAGACCCAGTACTTC. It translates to CSAAGGETQYF.

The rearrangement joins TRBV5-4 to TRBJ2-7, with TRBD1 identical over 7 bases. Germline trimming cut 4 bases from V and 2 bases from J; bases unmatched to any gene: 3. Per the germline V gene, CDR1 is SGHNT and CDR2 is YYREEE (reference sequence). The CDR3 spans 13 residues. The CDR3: CASSQGQAYEQYF. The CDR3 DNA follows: TGTGCCAGCAGCCAAGGACAGGCCTACGAGCAGTACTTC.

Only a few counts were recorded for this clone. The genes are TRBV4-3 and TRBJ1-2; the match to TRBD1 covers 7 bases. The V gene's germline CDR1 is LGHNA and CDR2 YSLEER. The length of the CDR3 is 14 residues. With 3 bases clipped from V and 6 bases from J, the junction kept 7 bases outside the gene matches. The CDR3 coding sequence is TGCGCCAGCAGCCAGCTACAGGGGAATAATGGCTACACCTTC. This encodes CASSQLQGNNGYTF.

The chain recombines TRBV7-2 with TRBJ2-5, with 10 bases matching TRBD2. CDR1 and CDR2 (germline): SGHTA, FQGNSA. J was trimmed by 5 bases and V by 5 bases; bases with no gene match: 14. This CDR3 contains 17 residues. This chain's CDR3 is CASSHTLLAGEKETQYF. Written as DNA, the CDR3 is TGTGCCAGCAGCCACACCCTCCTAGCGGGAGAAAAGGAGACCCAGTACTTC.

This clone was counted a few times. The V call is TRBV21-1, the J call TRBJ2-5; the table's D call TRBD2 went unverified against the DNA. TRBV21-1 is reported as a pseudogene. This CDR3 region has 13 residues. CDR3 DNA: TGTGCCAGCACCTTGGGACTTCAAGAGACCCAGTACTTC. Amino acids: CASTLGLQETQYF.

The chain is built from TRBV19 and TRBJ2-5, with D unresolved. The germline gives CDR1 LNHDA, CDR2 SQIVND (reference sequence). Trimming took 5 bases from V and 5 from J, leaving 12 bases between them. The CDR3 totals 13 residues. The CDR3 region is CASSPSSDETQYF. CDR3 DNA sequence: TGTGCCAGTAGTCCCTCTAGTGACGAGACCCAGTACTTC. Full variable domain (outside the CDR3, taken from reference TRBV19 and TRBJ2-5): DGGITQSPKYLFRKEGQNVTLSCEQNLNHDAMYWYRQDPGQGLRLIYYSQIVNDFQKGDIAEGYSVSREKKESFPLTVTSAQKNPTAFYLCASSPSSDETQYFGPGTRLLVL.

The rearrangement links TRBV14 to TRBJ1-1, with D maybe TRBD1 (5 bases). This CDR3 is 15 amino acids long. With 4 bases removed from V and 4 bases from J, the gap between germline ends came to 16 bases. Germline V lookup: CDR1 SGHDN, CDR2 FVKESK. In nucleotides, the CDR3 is TGTGCCAGCAGCCTTACCTTAAGGGGCTCCACTGAAGCTTTCTTT. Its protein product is CASSLTLRGSTEAFF.

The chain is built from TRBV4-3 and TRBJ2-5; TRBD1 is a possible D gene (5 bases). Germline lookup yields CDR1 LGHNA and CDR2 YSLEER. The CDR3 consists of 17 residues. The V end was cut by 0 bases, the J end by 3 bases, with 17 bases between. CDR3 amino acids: CASSQDPFRVGKETQYF. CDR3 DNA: TGCGCCAGCAGCCAAGATCCATTCAGGGTTGGGAAAGAGACCCAGTACTTC.